This entry lists 19 T cell receptor beta chains sequenced from one sample in a study of molecular identifiers for immune sequencing clone quantification. TCRdb ran MiXCR on the PCR reads and lists one entry per CDR3 protein. The sample carries hundreds of thousands of distinct CDR3 sequences, 25% recorded once. The sequencing input was naive CD8+ T cells from blood, with Jurkat cell RNA spiked in. Subset defined: FACS-sorted CD8+CD4-CCR7+CD45RA+ naive T cells. These receptors all stem from a human donor in good health. Some libraries in this study had Jurkat cell RNA spiked in.

The rearrangement links TRBV9 to TRBJ2-3; 9 bases agree with TRBD2. Germline CDR1 reads SGDLS; CDR2 reads YYNGEE. V shed 1 base and J 2 bases; nucleotides not matched to a gene: 5. This CDR3 spans 16 amino acids. In nucleotides, the CDR3 is TGTGCCAGCAGCGTAAATCTAGCGGGAACCACAGATACGCAGTATTTT. Residues: CASSVNLAGTTDTQYF.

This clonotype showed up many times. The rearrangement joins TRBV7-9 to TRBJ1-5; no firm D call. Germline loops: CDR1 SEHNR, CDR2 FQNEAQ (reference sequence). There are 17 residues in the CDR3. Trimming left V 5 bases short and J 5 bases short, with 22 bases between. CDR3 protein: CASSRTDLSVGHQPQHF. The DNA of the CDR3 is TGTGCCAGCAGCCGTACTGACCTCTCGGTAGGTCATCAGCCCCAGCATTTT.

This clonotype was seen only a few times. The chain employs TRBV6-2 or TRBV6-3 and TRBJ2-5; D may be TRBD1 (6 bases). The CDR3 runs to 15 residues. Looked up from germline, CDR1 is MNHEY and CDR2 is SVGEGT. V was trimmed by 0 bases and J by 0 bases, leaving 8 bases between them. The CDR3 sequence is CASSYSGADQETQYF. DNA of the CDR3: TGTGCCAGCAGTTACTCGGGGGCAGACCAAGAGACCCAGTACTTC.

Notes on this clonotype: A much larger clone lies one base from this, so it may be a read error. This chain uses TRBV29-1 with TRBJ2-3, with 12 bases aligning to TRBD2. Germline V gives CDR1 SQVTM, CDR2 ANQGSEA. The CDR3 is 16 amino acids. Losses at the gene ends were 2 bases for V and 2 bases for J; bases not matched to a gene: 5. Here the CDR3 DNA reads TGCAGCGTTGAACCTAGCGGGGGGGGTGACACAGATACGCAGTATTTT. Its protein is CSVEPSGGGDTDTQYF.

The gene calls are TRBV25-1 and TRBJ2-7; 9 positions agree with TRBD2. The trim removed 4 bases at V and 4 bases at J, leaving 11 bases unmatched. Germline-derived CDR1 and CDR2 are MGHDK and SYGVNS. The CDR3 totals 16 residues. This CDR3 reads CASSGGAGGQIYEQYV. In DNA, the CDR3 is TGTGCCAGCAGTGGGGGAGCGGGAGGTCAGATTTACGAGCAGTACGTC.

This chain connects TRBV4-3 to TRBJ2-3, with D unclear. CDR1 and CDR2 (germline): LGHNA, YSLEER. Trimming took off 1 base at V and 1 base at J, with 12 bases between the two ends. The CDR3 is 16 residues long. CDR3 residues: CASSQGVLRGTDTQYF. The CDR3 DNA is TGCGCCAGCAGCCAAGGGGTCCTCCGGGGCACAGATACGCAGTATTTT.

The sample holds many counts of this clonotype. The V gene is TRBV7-9, the J gene TRBJ1-2; 7 nucleotides align to TRBD1. Losses at the gene ends were 3 bases for V and 6 bases for J; bases not matched to a gene: 7. There are 14 residues in the CDR3. Germline V gives CDR1 SEHNR, CDR2 FQNEAQ (reference sequence). The chain's CDR3 is CASSLAPGGNGYTF. CDR3 in DNA: TGTGCCAGCAGCTTGGCTCCAGGGGGGAATGGCTACACCTTC.

This clonotype was observed many times. The rearrangement joins TRBV4-3 to TRBJ2-3; TRBD1 agrees at 11 bases. The CDR3 spans 17 residues. Looked up from germline, CDR1 is LGHNA and CDR2 is YSLEER. After removal of 1 base from V and 5 bases from J, the junction contained 8 bases not matched to a gene. The CDR3 DNA reads TGCGCCAGCAGCCAAGCCACGGGACAGGGGGTAGGAGATACGCAGTATTTT. It translates to CASSQATGQGVGDTQYF.

This clonotype was counted at least ten times. J is TRBJ2-7 and V is TRBV29-1; D is possibly TRBD1 (6 bases). CDR1 is SQVTM and CDR2 is ANQGSEA in the germline V gene. The CDR3 is 14 residues long. V was trimmed by 6 bases and J by 0 bases, leaving 15 bases between them. The CDR3 protein is CSVNPGQSSYEQYF. The CDR3 nucleotides are TGCAGCGTGAACCCGGGACAAAGCTCCTACGAGCAGTACTTC.

The chain links TRBV6-2 or TRBV6-3 to TRBJ2-5, with D perhaps matching TRBD1 (6 bases). Trimming pared 5 bases from V and 5 bases from J, leaving 30 bases between. CDR1 and CDR2 from the germline V gene are MNHEY and SVGEGT. The CDR3 loop spans 19 amino acids. CDR3 coding DNA: TGTGCCAGCAGTATGCGGATATCAGGGGAGACTATCCCTAGTGAGACCCAGTACTTC. Amino acids: CASSMRISGETIPSETQYF.

This clonotype was recorded at least ten times. The gene calls are TRBV5-6 and TRBJ2-3; 7 bases match TRBD2. CDR3 size: 14 residues. The germline gives CDR1 SGHDT, CDR2 YYEEEE. V lost 3 bases, J lost 5 bases, and 6 bases stayed unmatched. The CDR3 region is CASSSAGPVDTQYF. The DNA for the CDR3 is TGTGCCAGCAGCTCAGCGGGGCCGGTAGATACGCAGTATTTT.

The chain has TRBV19 and TRBJ2-7; no firm D call. Germline lookup yields CDR1 LNHDA and CDR2 SQIVND (reference sequence). The V end was cut by 3 bases, the J end by 5 bases, with 11 bases between. This CDR3 contains 13 residues. The chain's CDR3 is CASSIGRNNEQYF. CDR3 coding DNA: TGTGCCAGTAGTATTGGTAGAAACAACGAGCAGTACTTC.

This clonotype was seen a handful of times. J is TRBJ1-1 and V is TRBV2; possible D gene TRBD1, 5 bases. Germline loops: CDR1 SNHLY, CDR2 FYNNEI. This CDR3 region has 16 residues. V was trimmed by 8 bases and J by 0 bases, leaving 19 bases between them. The CDR3 DNA is TGTGCCAGCGGCAGGGAGGTGGGGATCATGAACACTGAAGCTTTCTTT. Amino acids: CASGREVGIMNTEAFF. Full variable domain (remainder filled in from reference TRBV2 and TRBJ1-1): EPEVTQTPSHQVTQMGQEVILRCVPISNHLYFYWYRQILGQKVEFLVSFYNNEISEKSEIFDDQFSVERPDGSNFTLKIRSTKLEDSAMYFCASGREVGIMNTEAFFGQGTRLTVV.

This rearrangement joins TRBV5-1 to TRBJ2-5; a weak D match, TRBD1 (6 bases). The CDR3 extends over 16 amino acids. CDR1 and CDR2 from the germline V gene are SGHRS and YFSETQ. Deletions cut 3 bases from V and 0 bases from J, with 15 bases between. The DNA of the CDR3 is TGCGCCAGCAGCTACTCACGGGACACACACCAAGAGACCCAGTACTTC. It is translated as CASSYSRDTHQETQYF. The whole variable domain, remainder taken from reference TRBV5-1 and TRBJ2-5, is KAGVTQTPRYLIKTRGQQVTLSCSPISGHRSVSWYQQTPGQGLQFLFEYFSETQRNKGNFPGRFSGRQFSNSRSEMNVSTLELGDSALYLCASSYSRDTHQETQYFGPGTRLLVL.

This clonotype turned up a few times. This chain joins TRBV5-1 and TRBJ1-2; the D gene is possibly TRBD1 (5 bases). Germline V lookup: CDR1 SGHRS, CDR2 YFSETQ. V shed 7 bases and J shed 0 bases, with 19 bases lying between them. The CDR3 contains 16 residues. This CDR3 reads CASDRGPTAPNYGYTF. The CDR3 bases are TGCGCCAGCGATAGGGGACCAACTGCTCCTAACTATGGCTACACCTTC.

Turning to this clonotype: A read error may explain this, as a much larger clone is one base away. The chain recombines TRBV30 with TRBJ2-7, with D unclear. With 2 bases removed from V and 1 base from J, the gap between germline ends came to 12 bases. This CDR3 is built from 14 residues. Per germline, CDR1 GTSNPN and CDR2 SVGIG (reference sequence). The DNA of the CDR3 is TGTGCCTGGAGTATACCGCGGTCATCCTACGAGCAGTACTTC. This translates into CAWSIPRSSYEQYF. The entire variable domain, with the rest obtained from reference TRBV30 and TRBJ2-7, is as follows: SQTIHQWPATLVQPVGSPLSLECTVEGTSNPNLYWYRQAAGRGLQLLFYSVGIGQISSEVPQNLSASRPQDRQFILSSKKLLLSDSGFYLCAWSIPRSSYEQYFGPGTRLTVT.

In this sample, this clonotype turned up many times. The rearrangement uses TRBV7-2 and TRBJ2-2; D assignment may be TRBD1 or TRBD2 (5 bases each). The CDR3 totals 16 residues. CDR1 is SGHTA, CDR2 FQGNSA, per germline. The V and J ends lost 5 bases and 7 bases respectively, with 20 bases between them. The CDR3 DNA follows: TGTGCCAGCAGCCCCGCCGACGGGGCCGAAAACGGGGAGCTGTTTTTT. Residues: CASSPADGAENGELFF.

This clonotype was observed many times. The chain combines TRBV7-2 with TRBJ2-5; 7 bases agree with TRBD1. V lost 1 base, J lost 1 base, and 6 bases stayed unmatched. This CDR3 region has 16 residues. Germline CDR1 SGHTA, CDR2 FQGNSA. The CDR3 sequence is CASSLGPGQLQETQYF. The CDR3 coding sequence is TGTGCCAGCAGCTTAGGCCCGGGACAGCTCCAAGAGACCCAGTACTTC.

V usage is TRBV12-3 or TRBV12-4 and J usage is TRBJ1-2, with D maybe TRBD1 (6 bases). V lost 2 bases and J 4 bases, leaving 14 bases between the germline ends. The CDR3 covers 15 residues. Written as DNA, the CDR3 is TGTGCCAGCAGTTTAAGCCGCAGGGGCTCCTATGGCTACACCTTC. It translates to CASSLSRRGSYGYTF.